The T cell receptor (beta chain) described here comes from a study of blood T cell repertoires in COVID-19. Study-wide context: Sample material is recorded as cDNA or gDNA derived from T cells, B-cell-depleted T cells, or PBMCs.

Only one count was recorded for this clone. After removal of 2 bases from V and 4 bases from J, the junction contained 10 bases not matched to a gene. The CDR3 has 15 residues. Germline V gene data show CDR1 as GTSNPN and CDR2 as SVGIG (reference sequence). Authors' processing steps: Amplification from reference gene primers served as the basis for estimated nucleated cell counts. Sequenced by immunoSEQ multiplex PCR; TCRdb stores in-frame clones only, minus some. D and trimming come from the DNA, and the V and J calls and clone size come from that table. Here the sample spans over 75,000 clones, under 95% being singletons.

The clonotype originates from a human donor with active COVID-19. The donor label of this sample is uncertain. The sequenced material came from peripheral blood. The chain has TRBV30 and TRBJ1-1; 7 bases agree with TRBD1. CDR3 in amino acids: CAWSPRQGLTTEAFF. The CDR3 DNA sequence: TGTGCCTGGAGTCCGCGACAGGGTTTGACCACTGAAGCTTTCTTT.